This T cell receptor beta chain was captured in a study of cytomegalovirus exposure and HLA in healthy donors. Whole-study findings and limits: Highly shared variants forming one cluster were likely a sequencing artifact.

Notes on this clone: Its antigen remains unidentified.

Germline V CDR1 and CDR2: SGDLS, YYNGEE. The CDR3 is 18 residues long. The J segment lost 4 bases and the V segment lost 2 bases, leaving 12 bases of the junction unmatched. The PCR was carried out with 60 Vbeta primers and 13 Jbeta primers. The repertoire was sequenced with immunoSEQ multiplex PCR; TCRdb's copy has only in-frame clones and lacks some. The sample includes under 130,000 clones, approximately 86% of them seen just once. This rearrangement joins TRBV9 to TRBJ2-6; 7 bases map to TRBD1. The receptor comes from a man aged 18 to 30 in good health and CMV-seronegative. Sequencing input: PBMCs. The CDR3 sequence: CASSVGPTGVGGANVLTF. The CDR3 bases are TGTGCCAGCAGCGTCGGACCAACAGGGGTAGGAGGGGCCAACGTCCTGACTTTC.